This T cell receptor beta chain was sequenced in a study of control samples from healthy donors and cancer patients. The CDR3 has 13 amino acids. CDR1 is KGHSH and CDR2 is LQKENI in the germline V gene. Trimming left V 5 bases short and J 7 bases short, with 11 bases between. Data came from immunoSEQ multiplex PCR; TCRdb stores just in-frame clones and leaves some out. The sample yields tens of thousands of clones, approximately 89% seen once. This rearrangement joins TRBV18 to TRBJ1-4, with a weak D call TRBD1 (5 bases). The material sequenced was PBMCs. The receptor was isolated from a man aged 55 to 70 with colorectal cancer. CDR3 sequence reads: CASSKGLGEKLFF. Here the CDR3 DNA reads TGTGCCAGCTCAAAGGGGTTAGGTGAAAAACTGTTTTTT.